This passage covers 3 T cell receptor beta chains from one sample sequenced in a study of blood T cell repertoires in COVID-19. Sequencing used immunoSEQ multiplex PCR; TCRdb keeps in-frame clones, though not all of them. This sample yields 450,000 to 500,000 clones, of which around 85% are seen a single time; 3% to 4% belongs to the top ten. Sequencing was done on a sample of peripheral blood. These TCRs come from a human donor in a cohort sampled during active COVID-19.

This sequence joins TRBV6-1 and TRBJ2-5; perhaps TRBD1 as D (5 bases). Germline V lookup: CDR1 MNHNS, CDR2 SASEGT. V was clipped by 2 bases and J by 1 base, with 8 bases between them. The CDR3 is 14 amino acids. The CDR3 spells CASSELQVQETQYF. Here the CDR3 DNA reads TGTGCCAGCAGTGAATTACAGGTCCAAGAGACCCAGTACTTC.

The chain links TRBV20-1 to TRBJ2-5; no firm D call. The V and J ends lost 3 bases and 2 bases respectively, with 13 bases between them. The CDR3 runs to 14 residues. CDR1 DFQATT and CDR2 SNEGSKA come from the germline V gene (reference sequence). CDR3 residues: CSASGQMRQETQYF. CDR3 bases: TGCAGTGCTAGTGGGCAGATGCGGCAAGAGACCCAGTACTTC.

The gene calls are TRBV6-5 and TRBJ1-5; 9 positions agree with TRBD1. The CDR3 is 13 amino acids. CDR1 is MNHEY, CDR2 SVGAGI, per germline. V gave up 4 bases and J gave up 7 bases; unmatched junction bases: 2. CDR3 sequence reads: CASSWTGDQPQHF. The CDR3 nucleotides read TGTGCCAGCAGTTGGACAGGGGACCAGCCCCAGCATTTT.